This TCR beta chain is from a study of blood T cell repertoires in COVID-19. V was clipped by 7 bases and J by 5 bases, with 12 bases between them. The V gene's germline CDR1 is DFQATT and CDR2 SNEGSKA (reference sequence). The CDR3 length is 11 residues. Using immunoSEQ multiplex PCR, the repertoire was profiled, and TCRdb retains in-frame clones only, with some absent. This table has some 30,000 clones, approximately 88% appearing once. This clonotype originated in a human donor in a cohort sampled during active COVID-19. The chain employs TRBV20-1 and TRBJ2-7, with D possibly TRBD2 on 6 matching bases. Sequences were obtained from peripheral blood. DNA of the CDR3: TGCAGTGTGAGTAGCGGCCACGAGCAGTACTTC. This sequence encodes CSVSSGHEQYF.